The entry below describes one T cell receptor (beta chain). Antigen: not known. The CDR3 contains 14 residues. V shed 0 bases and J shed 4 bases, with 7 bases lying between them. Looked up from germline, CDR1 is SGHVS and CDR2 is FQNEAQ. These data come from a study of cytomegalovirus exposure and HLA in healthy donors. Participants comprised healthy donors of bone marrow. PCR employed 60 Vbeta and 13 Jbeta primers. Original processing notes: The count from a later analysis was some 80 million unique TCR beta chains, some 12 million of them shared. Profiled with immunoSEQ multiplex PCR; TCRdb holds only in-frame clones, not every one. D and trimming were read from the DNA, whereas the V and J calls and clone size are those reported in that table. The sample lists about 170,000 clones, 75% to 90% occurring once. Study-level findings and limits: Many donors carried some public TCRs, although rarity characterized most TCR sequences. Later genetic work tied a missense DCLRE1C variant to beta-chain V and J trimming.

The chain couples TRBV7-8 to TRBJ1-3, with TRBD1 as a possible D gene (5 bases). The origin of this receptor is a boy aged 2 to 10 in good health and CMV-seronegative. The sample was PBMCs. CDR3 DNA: TGTGCCAGCAGCTTAGCACAGGCCGGAAACACCATATATTTT. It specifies CASSLAQAGNTIYF. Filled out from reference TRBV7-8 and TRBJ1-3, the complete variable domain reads GAGVSQSPRYKVAKRGQDVALRCDPISGHVSLFWYQQALGQGPEFLTYFQNEAQLDKSGLPSDRFFAERPEGSVSTLKIQRTQQEDSAVYLCASSLAQAGNTIYFGEGSWLTVV.